The rows below give T cell receptor beta chains drawn from one sample of a study of blood T cell repertoires in COVID-19. Clones were read by immunoSEQ multiplex PCR, and TCRdb kept only the in-frame ones, dropping some. Of a few hundred thousand clones listed, roughly nine tenths are singletons. Sequencing was performed on PBMCs or T cells enriched from blood (not recorded which). These receptors were collected from a man aged 18 to 35 who had recovered from COVID-19. Both conserved end residues are part of each CDR3. Fields, in order: V gene, clone size, J gene, D gene, CDR3 protein, CDR3 DNA. D genes are given only for firm matches. Clone size is shown for a subset of rows, as once, few, many or a class of expanded clone.

TRBV11-2,once,TRBJ1-1,NA,CASSFSGVMNTEAFF,TGTGCCAGCAGCTTCTCAGGGGTAATGAACACTGAAGCTTTCTTT
TRBV5-8,few,TRBJ2-5,NA,CASNLDPGVETQYF,TGTGCCAGCAACCTTGACCCCGGGGTGGAGACCCAGTACTTC
TRBV30,NA,TRBJ2-2,NA,CAWSVRAGPTNTGELFF,TGTGCCTGGAGTGTACGGGCGGGACCCACGAACACCGGGGAGCTGTTTTTT
TRBV7-9,NA,TRBJ2-1,NA,CASSLEGAPQYNEQFF,TGTGCCAGCAGCTTAGAAGGGGCCCCCCAATACAATGAGCAGTTCTTC
TRBV6-1,NA,TRBJ1-2,TRBD1,CASSGVGQGDTDYGYTF,TGTGCCAGCAGTGGAGTGGGACAGGGAGACACGGACTATGGCTACACCTTC
TRBV27,NA,TRBJ1-2,TRBD1,CASSPGTGGGYGYTF,TGTGCCAGCAGTCCGGGGACAGGAGGGGGCTATGGCTACACCTTC
TRBV7-2,NA,TRBJ2-2,NA,CASRPPQDTGELFF,TGTGCCAGCAGACCCCCACAGGATACCGGGGAGCTGTTTTTT
TRBV5-6,NA,TRBJ1-2,NA,CASSPPRGNYGYTF,TGTGCCAGCAGCCCTCCTCGGGGGAACTATGGCTACACCTTC
TRBV5-1,NA,TRBJ1-2,TRBD1,CASSSIGRQGALYGYTF,TGCGCCAGCAGCTCCATCGGGAGGCAGGGGGCTCTCTATGGCTACACCTTC
TRBV5-1,NA,TRBJ2-5,NA,CASSLSERETQYF,TGCGCCAGCAGCTTGAGTGAGCGGGAGACCCAGTACTTC
TRBV20-1,NA,TRBJ2-2,NA,CSASPGLRTGELFF,TGCAGTGCTAGTCCAGGTTTGCGAACCGGGGAGCTGTTTTTT
TRBV5-1,NA,TRBJ1-5,NA,CASKRDTYSNQPQHF,TGCGCCAGCAAGCGGGACACGTATAGCAATCAGCCCCAGCATTTT
TRBV4-1,NA,TRBJ1-1,NA,CASSQEAGPTEAFF,TGCGCCAGCAGCCAAGAGGCAGGGCCCACTGAAGCTTTCTTT
TRBV5-4,NA,TRBJ1-2,NA,CASSLLGRYGYTF,TGTGCCAGCAGCCTTCTGGGGAGGTATGGCTACACCTTC
TRBV12-5,NA,TRBJ2-2,NA,CASGLVGVVASSGELFF,TGTGCTAGTGGTTTGGTCGGCGTAGTAGCGTCATCGGGGGAGCTGTTTTTT
TRBV28,NA,TRBJ2-3,TRBD2,CASEGGGRPDTQYF,TGTGCCAGCGAGGGCGGGGGGAGGCCGGATACGCAGTATTTT
TRBV3-1/TRBV3-2,NA,TRBJ2-3,NA,CASSPAGGGSTDTQYF,TGTGCCAGCAGCCCCGCGGGCGGGGGCAGCACAGATACGCAGTATTTT
TRBV9,few,TRBJ1-6,TRBD1,CASSDDRGDSPLHF,TGTGCCAGCAGCGACGACAGGGGGGATTCACCCCTCCACTTT
TRBV21-1,NA,TRBJ2-1,NA,CASSKELRASGGHKHRSYNEQFF,TGTGCCAGCAGCAAAGAGCTCCGGGCTAGCGGGGGCCACAAACATAGGTCCTACAATGAGCAGTTCTTC
TRBV18,NA,TRBJ2-7,NA,CASSPVQGYEQYF,TGTGCCAGCTCACCGGTACAGGGATACGAGCAGTACTTC
TRBV13,NA,TRBJ2-7,NA,CASSPPETASSYEQYF,TGTGCCAGCAGCCCGCCGGAGACAGCGAGCTCCTACGAGCAGTACTTC
TRBV25-1,NA,TRBJ1-1,NA,CASSGEGGQAFF,TGTGCCAGCAGCGGAGAGGGAGGTCAAGCTTTCTTT
TRBV18,NA,TRBJ1-2,TRBD1,CASSPGRGPYGYTF,TGTGCCAGCTCACCGGGCAGGGGGCCCTATGGCTACACCTTC
TRBV7-9,NA,TRBJ1-2,TRBD1,CASRGQGALFGYTF,TGTGCCAGCAGGGGACAGGGGGCGCTTTTCGGCTACACCTTC
TRBV11-1,few,TRBJ2-5,TRBD1,CASRGKSDREETQYF,TGTGCCAGCAGGGGGAAATCGGACAGGGAGGAGACCCAGTACTTC
TRBV5-1,NA,TRBJ2-5,TRBD2,CASSLGPSGAQETQYF,TGCGCCAGCAGCTTGGGGCCTAGCGGGGCTCAAGAGACCCAGTACTTC
TRBV7-2,NA,TRBJ2-5,NA,CASSFLNGAGETQYF,TGTGCCAGCAGCTTCCTCAATGGGGCGGGGGAGACCCAGTACTTC
TRBV18,NA,TRBJ1-2,NA,CASSPDFTGTDGYTF,TGTGCCAGCTCACCAGACTTTACAGGGACCGATGGCTACACCTTC
TRBV11-2,NA,TRBJ2-3,TRBD2,CASTPRIAGVGDTQYF,TGTGCCAGCACCCCCCGAATAGCGGGAGTAGGAGATACGCAGTATTTT
TRBV6-5,once,TRBJ2-7,NA,CASRRGTPGGYEQYF,TGTGCCAGCAGACGCGGGACTCCAGGGGGTTACGAGCAGTACTTC
TRBV2,NA,TRBJ2-3,TRBD2,CASSGLAGSTDTQYF,TGTGCCAGTTCGGGACTAGCGGGGAGCACAGATACGCAGTATTTT
TRBV11-2,NA,TRBJ2-1,TRBD2,CASSWGLAPTPYNEQFF,TGTGCCAGCAGCTGGGGACTAGCGCCCACTCCCTACAATGAGCAGTTCTTC
TRBV28,few,TRBJ2-7,TRBD2,CASTITPAGLGTPEQYF,TGTGCCAGCACCATCACGCCCGCGGGACTAGGAACCCCCGAGCAGTACTTC
TRBV27,NA,TRBJ2-1,NA,CASSLRNRAALLGYNEQFF,TGTGCCAGCAGTCTCCGGAACAGGGCGGCACTACTAGGCTACAATGAGCAGTTCTTC
TRBV7-8,NA,TRBJ1-3,NA,CASSLYSPSGNTIYF,TGTGCCAGCAGCTTATACAGCCCCTCTGGAAACACCATATATTTT
TRBV5-6,once,TRBJ2-6,NA,CASSWDTYSGANVLTF,TGTGCCAGCAGCTGGGACACTTACTCTGGGGCCAACGTCCTGACTTTC
TRBV27,NA,TRBJ1-4,TRBD1,CASSRDRSNEKLFF,TGTGCCAGCAGTCGGGACAGAAGTAATGAAAAACTGTTTTTT
TRBV18,NA,TRBJ1-5,NA,CASSPSGNQPQHF,TGTGCCAGCTCACCCAGCGGCAATCAGCCCCAGCATTTT
TRBV2,NA,TRBJ1-5,NA,CASSDREVAQPQHF,TGTGCCAGCAGTGACCGGGAAGTGGCTCAGCCCCAGCATTTT
TRBV2,NA,TRBJ1-2,TRBD1,CASRPGQGISGDGYTF,TGTGCCAGCAGACCGGGACAGGGTATCTCAGGTGATGGCTACACCTTC
TRBV9,few,TRBJ2-1,TRBD2,CASTERGLPYNEQFF,TGTGCCAGCACCGAGCGGGGGTTGCCCTACAATGAGCAGTTCTTC
TRBV20-1,NA,TRBJ2-1,NA,CSASRPPGRGNEQFF,TGCAGTGCTAGTAGGCCACCCGGACGGGGCAATGAGCAGTTCTTC
TRBV6-5,NA,TRBJ2-7,NA,CASSFTGHYEQYF,TGTGCCAGCAGTTTTACGGGACACTACGAGCAGTACTTC
TRBV21-1,NA,TRBJ2-1,NA,CASREEREPLDEQFF,TGTGCCAGCAGGGAAGAGCGGGAACCTCTCGATGAGCAGTTCTTC